This T cell receptor beta chain was retrieved from a study of radiation and T cells in renal cell carcinoma (dated by TCRdb to 2018 to 2021). In the study overall: In total, roughly 53 samples underwent TCR beta sequencing: approximately 26 tumors plus 27 peripheral blood samples. Across all 50 or so samples, 4,016,671 unique CDR3 nucleotide sequences, encoding 2,658,974 unique CDR3 amino acid sequences, were identified. Overall results and qualifications from the work: Because pretreatment tumor biopsies were not available, the baseline intratumoral presence of clonotypes could not be determined. In blood, the top tumor clonotypes increased from baseline to 2 weeks after radiation and then shrank by 4 weeks, which suggests a temporary expansion of tumor-resident clones. Higher TCR clonality was observed in irradiated tumors than in controls, with an average of approximately 50% of the repertoire accounted for by the top 100 clonotypes, compared with 43% in nephrectomy-only tumors. Only small tumor regions of roughly 0.92 g were available, so intratumoral heterogeneity was not captured. With a single-armed trial design, the study had no way to address how radiation dose or scheduling affects the TCR repertoire. A greater number of dominant CDR3 motifs was detected in irradiated tumors than in control tumors, and a larger share of the repertoire was occupied by these motifs in irradiated tumors than in control tumors.

Germline trimming: 0 bases from V, 7 bases from J; junction bases outside gene matches: 7. There are 15 amino acids in the CDR3, from cysteine to phenylalanine inclusive. The entry retains the CDR3 DNA only, 45 bases that are in frame from base 1. Looking up the germline V gene yields CDR1 MGHRA and CDR2 YSYEKL. A note on this clone: Which antigen it targets is not known. Base qualities are missing; no much larger clone stands one base away.

The immunoSEQ kit was used, according to the manufacturer's recommendations, to generate TCR beta libraries from genomic DNA. Library preparation used a first multiplex PCR with proprietary primers, then a second PCR adding unique barcodes, with bead cleanups after each round. Each sample batch included a kit-provided positive control reaction and a negative control reaction. The final libraries underwent checking on an Agilent 4200 TapeStation D1000 ScreenTape, volumetric pooling, and quantification by qPCR. Sequencing was performed on an Illumina NextSeq500 using a MidOutput 150-cycle cartridge, with 156 Read1 cycles, 15 Index1 cycles, and the kit custom primers. The pooled library was loaded at approximately 0.95 pM with 20% PhiX control spiked in. Regarding the original processing steps: Vendor-processed data were analyzed in R, with a clonotype defined as all T cells sharing the same CDR3 nucleotide sequence. For clone abundance analyses, frequencies were normalized to the 10,000 most abundant clones per sample. Public T cell clones, averaging fewer than five per sample, were removed before analysis. The dominant motif analysis was done with ImmunoMap using the PAM10 matrix, a gap penalty of 30, and a homology threshold of 0.3, and motifs with a cumulative frequency of at least 0.01 were considered dominant. Tumor-enriched and baseline blood-enriched clonotypes were defined by at least a 32-fold difference in abundance between compartments. Tumor-blood repertoire similarity was measured with the Baroni-Urbani and Buser coefficient, and groups were compared using two-tailed Wilcoxon tests in R. TCRdb took over this immuneACCESS table, retaining in-frame rearrangements with V and J assigned. Such tables are incomplete; in checked studies, under half of the missing clones stem from an unresolved V gene, and the remainder is unexplained. That table furnishes V, J and clone size, whereas the DNA furnished D and trimming. This sample is represented by 10,000 to 15,000 clones; roughly a third of them were singletons. The top ten constitute 15% of the sample.

The meaning of the sample's time point label: tumor resected at nephrectomy. The treatment or condition label on this specimen signifies: 15 Gy SBRT to primary tumor, nephrectomy 4 weeks later. Samples were obtained from a clinical trial, in which 15 Gy stereotactic body radiation therapy was delivered to primary renal cell carcinomas and nephrectomy was performed 4 weeks later. Renal cell carcinoma with clear cell pathology was present in all patients. Tumors were mechanically dissociated, digested with collagenase/hyaluronidase at 37 °C, processed in gentleMACS C tubes, and stored in liquid nitrogen. The QIAamp DNA Blood Mini Kit (Qiagen) was used to prepare genomic DNA for TCR sequencing. Only samples passing all quality control checks were included in the analyses.

The sequences come from tumor tissue, collected from a patient whose treatment included radiotherapy and nephrectomy. The rearranged chain carries TRBV4-1 and TRBJ1-2; 8 central nucleotides agree with TRBD1. The clonotype originates from a man between 60 and 70 years old with renal cell carcinoma. The CDR3 here reads CASSQEILTGAGYTF. The bases are TGCGCCAGCAGCCAAGAAATCCTGACAGGGGCTGGCTACACCTTC.